This T cell receptor (beta chain) was obtained from a study of cytomegalovirus exposure and HLA in healthy donors. General study results and limits: The study recorded 164 TCR beta chains that were cytomegalovirus-associated.

A remark on this clone: The antigen is undetermined. The junction does not match germline at one end; this may be a read error.

PCR used 60 Vbeta primers and 13 Jbeta primers. Some clones are missing from TCRdb's copy, which holds only in-frame ones; the method was immunoSEQ multiplex PCR. Of about 160,000 clones in the sample, around 83% are singletons; the top ten hold roughly 2.2%. The sequence was obtained from a man between 18 and 35 years old in good health and CMV-seropositive. The sequencing input was PBMCs.

The CDR3 protein is CASSDSTVGSGANGLTF. DNA for the CDR3: TGTGCCAGCAGTGACTCGACAGTGGGCTCTGGGGCCAACGGCCTGACTTTC. The rearrangement links TRBV6-4 to TRBJ2-6; D possibly corresponds to TRBD1 (5 bases). CDR1 and CDR2 (germline): MRHNA, SNTAGT. This CDR3 comprises 17 residues.